The TCR beta chain described here comes from a study of blood T cells in healthy people across ages. Whole-study findings and limits: The donors' CMV status was not determined, possibly confounding changes in expanded clonotypes. Bulk PBMC profiling left naive and antigen-experienced comparisons inconclusive. Estimated diversity, derived from one million T cells, was regarded as an underestimate.

Only a few counts were recorded for this clonotype. What it binds is not known. Donors each provided ten milliliters of peripheral blood. The V gene end was trimmed by 3 bases and the J gene end by 2 bases; junction bases not matched to a gene: 3. The CDR3 extends over 15 amino acids. Germline CDR1 and CDR2: SGDLS and YYNGEE. Using a J-beta primer mix together with a sample-barcoded 5' primer, a second PCR was run for roughly 6 to 11 cycles. TCRdb called the 5' RACE reads again in MiXCR, with one record for every CDR3 protein. The sample includes about 830,000 distinct CDR3 sequences, 55% to 65% seen only once; the top ten take 25% to 30%.

The clonotype originates from a man aged 25 to 45 in good health. V is TRBV9 and J is TRBJ2-1; TRBD2 matches 9 bases. What was sequenced was blood. The CDR3: CASSARGGPYNEQFF. CDR3 coding DNA: TGTGCCAGCAGCGCGCGGGGGGGCCCCTACAATGAGCAGTTCTTC.